This T cell receptor beta chain was documented in a study of regulatory T cells in long-lasting Graves disease. Researchers made TCR beta libraries by using iRepertoire HTBI primers and running Arm-PCR on CDR3 regions. Each CDR3 protein is one row after TCRdb ran MiXCR on the multiplex PCR reads. In the table there are under 700,000 distinct CDR3 sequences, roughly 15% of which are singletons. This clonotype was seen ten or more times. Noted time point: newly diagnosed GD, antithyroid drugs for less than 3 months. With RNA extracted from PBMCs as input, the TCR library was made. This CDR3 has 17 amino acids. The germline gives CDR1 WNHNN, CDR2 SYGVQD (reference sequence). The V segment lost 3 bases and the J segment 6 bases; nucleotides outside the gene matches: 12. The same data also went into a second study, on T cells in Graves' hyperthyroidism and ophthalmopathy. As reported in that work: Orbital computed tomography, thyroid ultrasound, serum thyroxine and TRAb, and clinical symptoms together informed the diagnoses.

The TCR comes from a woman aged 35-60 years with Graves disease. The chain is built from TRBV10-1 and TRBJ2-3, with 10 bases fitting TRBD2. The specimen was peripheral blood mononuclear cells (PBMCs), collected at new diagnosis, from a patient treated with antithyroid drugs. The CDR3 reads CASSDGAGGPPWDTQYF. The CDR3 region has the DNA TGCGCCAGCAGTGACGGAGCGGGGGGGCCTCCGTGGGATACGCAGTATTTT.